Presented here are 10 T cell receptor beta chains from one specimen sequenced in a study of PD-1 blockade in classical Hodgkin lymphoma. TCRdb's table, derived via immunoSEQ multiplex PCR, lists solely in-frame clones and lacks some. The sample lists roughly 100,000 clones, approximately 89% occurring once. Time point of the sample: cycle 4 day 1 (C4D1), after 5 to 7 weeks of nivolumab. After autologous stem cell transplantation all patients relapsed, and prior brentuximab vedotin exposure differed between cohorts. Specimen: peripheral blood mononuclear cells (PBMCs), collected before the fourth cycle of nivolumab. Source of these receptors: a human donor with classical Hodgkin lymphoma.

The chain couples TRBV7-9 to TRBJ1-4; D not certain. V was pared by 5 bases and J by 8 bases, with 12 bases between. Germline V gene data show CDR1 as SEHNR and CDR2 as FQNEAQ (reference sequence). The CDR3 length is 13 residues. The CDR3 loop is CASSVWGGEKLFF. CDR3 bases: TGTGCCAGCAGCGTTTGGGGAGGAGAAAAACTGTTTTTT.

V and J are TRBV5-4 and TRBJ1-6; TRBD1 agrees at 9 bases. There are 16 residues in the CDR3. V was pared by 4 bases and J by 5 bases, with 7 bases of the junction left unmatched. CDR1 and CDR2 (germline): SGHNT, YYREEE (reference sequence). The CDR3 nucleotides are TGTGCCAGCAGCACGGGACAGGGAGCCAATAATTCACCCCTCCACTTT. It yields the protein CASSTGQGANNSPLHF.

V usage is TRBV6-1 and J usage is TRBJ2-7; 7 bases align to TRBD2. The CDR3 sequence is 13 residues long. Germline-derived CDR1 and CDR2 are MNHNS and SASEGT. V lost 6 bases, J lost 1 base, and 3 bases stayed unmatched. CDR3 loop: CASRGDYSYEQYF. The CDR3 DNA is TGTGCCAGCAGGGGGGACTATTCCTACGAGCAGTACTTC.

The gene calls are TRBV9 and TRBJ2-5; 7 nucleotides line up with TRBD2. The length of the CDR3 is 14 residues. Unmatched junction bases numbered 7, after V lost 3 bases and J lost 5 bases. Germline V gives CDR1 SGDLS, CDR2 YYNGEE. CDR3 in amino acids: CASSGAGVGETQYF. In nucleotides, the CDR3 is TGTGCCAGCAGCGGGGCGGGAGTGGGTGAGACCCAGTACTTC.

The V and J genes are TRBV7-9 and TRBJ2-1; 9 positions agree with TRBD1. Germline CDR1 is SEHNR and CDR2 is FQNEAQ (reference sequence). The CDR3 length is 14 residues. J gave up 6 bases and V 5 bases, and 5 bases lay outside the gene matches. The CDR3 DNA is TGTGCCAGCAGCGACTGGACAGGGGTCAATGAGCAGTTCTTC. Encoded protein: CASSDWTGVNEQFF.

This clone showed up just once. J is TRBJ1-1 and V is TRBV6-5; D is possibly TRBD1 (6 bases). Trimming took 4 bases from V and 6 from J, leaving 15 bases between them. The length of the CDR3 is 14 residues. Germline CDR1 is MNHEY and CDR2 is SVGAGI. The CDR3 sequence: CASSWNRVVAEAFF. CDR3 nucleotides: TGTGCCAGCAGTTGGAACAGGGTAGTCGCTGAAGCTTTCTTT.

V usage is TRBV27 and J usage is TRBJ1-2; TRBD1 matches 9 bases. This CDR3 has 16 residues. Germline CDR1 reads MNHEY; CDR2 reads SMNVEV (reference sequence). The ends lost 5 bases at V and 0 bases at J; junction bases unmatched: 7. CDR3 bases: TGTGCCAGCAGTCGCGGACAGGGGCGAACTAACTATGGCTACACCTTC. The encoded protein is CASSRGQGRTNYGYTF.

Only one count was recorded for this clone. In DNA, the CDR3 is TGTGCCAGCAGTGAGTGGGGTGACGAGCAGTACTTC. Amino acid sequence: CASSEWGDEQYF. V usage is TRBV27 and J usage is TRBJ2-7; D unresolved. This CDR3 region has 12 residues. Per the germline V gene, CDR1 is MNHEY and CDR2 is SMNVEV (reference sequence). V was clipped by 5 bases and J by 5 bases, with 10 bases between them.

This sequence joins TRBV5-8 and TRBJ2-2, with 10 bases fitting TRBD2. In germline, CDR1 is SGHTS, CDR2 YDEGEE. V trimming: 1 base; J trimming: 4 bases; junction bases outside the gene matches: 7. CDR3 size: 17 residues. The CDR3 bases are TGTGCCAGCAGCTTGCCTAGCGGGAGACTAATCACCGGGGAGCTGTTTTTT. As protein: CASSLPSGRLITGELFF.

This clone was observed a single time. The chain is built from TRBV19 and TRBJ2-1, with D perhaps TRBD1 (6 bases). Trimming removed 11 bases at V and 0 bases at J, with 14 bases between. CDR3 size: 14 residues. The germline V gene encodes CDR1 LNHDA and CDR2 SQIVND (reference sequence). In DNA, the CDR3 is TGTGCCTCCTGGAAAGGGGGCTCCTACAATGAGCAGTTCTTC. It translates to CASWKGGSYNEQFF.